This T cell receptor beta chain came from a study of beta chain features in type 1 diabetes. Study overall: Researchers looked at 85 million to 110 million sorted cells across all samples.

The CDR3 spans 14 residues. Germline V gene data show CDR1 as SGHVS and CDR2 as FQNEAQ. V was clipped by 6 bases and J by 1 base, with 12 bases between them. On this clone: Its antigen is still unknown.

As every portion of the isolated RNA was reverse transcribed, the sequencing read expressed TCRB transcripts. Some 4 million reads were obtained on average from naive, central memory and regulatory T cell samples. Libraries were prepared by immunoSEQ multiplex PCR; TCRdb keeps only in-frame clonotypes and omits some of them. The sample contains 450,000 to 550,000 clones, 25% to 35% of which appear only once. Broader study findings: Within each of all four CD4+ subsets, Type 1 diabetes patients had TCRB CDR3s that were moderately but significantly shorter.

The receptor was isolated from a man younger than 35 in good health. The chain is built from TRBV7-8 and TRBJ1-1; D gene ambiguous. The specimen sequenced was naive CD4+ T cells from blood. The CDR3 region is CASRIDLANTEAFF. The CDR3 DNA reads TGTGCCAGCAGGATCGATTTGGCGAACACTGAAGCTTTCTTT.